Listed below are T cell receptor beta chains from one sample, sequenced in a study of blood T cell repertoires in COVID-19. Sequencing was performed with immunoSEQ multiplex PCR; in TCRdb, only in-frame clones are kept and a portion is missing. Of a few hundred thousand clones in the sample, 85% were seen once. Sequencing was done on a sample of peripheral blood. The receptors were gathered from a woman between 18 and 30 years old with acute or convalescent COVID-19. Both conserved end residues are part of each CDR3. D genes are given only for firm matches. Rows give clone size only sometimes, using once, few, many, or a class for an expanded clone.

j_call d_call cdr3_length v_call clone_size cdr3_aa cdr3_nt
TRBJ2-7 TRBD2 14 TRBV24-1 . CATSDPEGGYEQYF TGTGCCACCAGTGATCCCGAGGGAGGGTACGAGCAGTACTTC
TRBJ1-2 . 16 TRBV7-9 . CASSEGVGPLSNGYTF TGTGCCAGCAGCGAGGGGGTGGGACCACTATCCAATGGCTACACCTTC
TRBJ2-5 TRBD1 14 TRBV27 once CASSRQGILETQYF TGTGCCAGCAGCAGACAGGGGATTCTGGAGACCCAGTACTTC
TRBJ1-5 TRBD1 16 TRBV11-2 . CASSYGVRDREVPQHF TGTGCCAGCAGCTATGGGGTCCGGGACAGAGAGGTCCCCCAGCATTTT
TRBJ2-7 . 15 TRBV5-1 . CASSSQTRDGYEQYF TGCGCCAGCAGCTCGCAGACTAGGGACGGGTACGAGCAGTACTTC
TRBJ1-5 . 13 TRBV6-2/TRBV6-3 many CASSFQGNQPQHF TGTGCCAGCAGTTTTCAGGGCAATCAGCCCCAGCATTTT
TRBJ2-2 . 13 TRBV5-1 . CASSRGATGELFF TGCGCCAGCAGCCGGGGGGCCACCGGGGAGCTGTTTTTT
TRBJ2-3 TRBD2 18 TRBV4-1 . CASSQDAPSGTIYWSQYF TGCGCCAGCAGCCAAGATGCCCCTTCCGGGACTATATATTGGTCGCAGTATTTT
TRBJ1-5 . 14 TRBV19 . CASSISRVNQPQHF TGTGCCAGTAGTATTTCCAGGGTCAATCAGCCCCAGCATTTT
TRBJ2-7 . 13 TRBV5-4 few CASSLEQSYEQYF TGTGCCAGCAGCTTGGAACAGTCCTACGAGCAGTACTTC
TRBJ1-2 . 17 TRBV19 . CASSIDRGGSQGRGYTF TGTGCCAGTAGTATAGATCGAGGAGGGTCCCAAGGGCGCGGCTACACCTTC
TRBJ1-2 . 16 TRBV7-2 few CASSSTRIQGYYGYTF TGTGCCAGCAGCTCAACCAGAATACAGGGTTACTATGGCTACACCTTC
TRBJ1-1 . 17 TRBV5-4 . CASSFQGRSVRGTEAFF TGTGCCAGCAGCTTTCAGGGGAGATCTGTTCGTGGCACTGAAGCTTTCTTT
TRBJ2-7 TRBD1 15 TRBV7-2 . CASSITRDSSYEQYF TGTGCCAGCAGCATCACTCGGGACAGTAGTTACGAGCAGTACTTC
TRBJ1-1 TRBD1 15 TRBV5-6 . CASSQGGYMNTEAFF TGTGCCAGCAGCCAGGGGGGTTACATGAACACTGAAGCTTTCTTT
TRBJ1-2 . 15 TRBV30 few CAWSVSGGANYGYTF TGTGCCTGGAGTGTATCGGGGGGCGCTAACTATGGCTACACCTTC
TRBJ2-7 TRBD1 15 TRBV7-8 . CASSLARDRPYEQYF TGTGCCAGCAGCTTAGCGCGGGACAGGCCCTACGAGCAGTACTTC
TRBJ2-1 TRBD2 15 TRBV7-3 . CASSQKRGGYNEQFF TGTGCCAGCAGCCAAAAACGGGGGGGCTACAATGAGCAGTTCTTC
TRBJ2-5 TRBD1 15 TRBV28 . CASSLLTGGEETQYF TGTGCCAGCAGTTTATTGACAGGGGGCGAAGAGACCCAGTACTTC
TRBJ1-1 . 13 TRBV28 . CASSLGQGTEAFF TGTGCCAGCAGTTTAGGGCAGGGCACTGAAGCTTTCTTT
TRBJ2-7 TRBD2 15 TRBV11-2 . CASSLGAGVGYEQYF TGTGCCAGCAGCTTAGGTGCGGGAGTAGGTTACGAGCAGTACTTC
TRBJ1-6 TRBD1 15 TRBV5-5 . CASSPRDRVFSPLHF TGTGCCAGCAGCCCCCGGGACAGGGTATTTTCACCCCTCCACTTT
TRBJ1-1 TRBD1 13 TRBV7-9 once CASSATGTTEAFF TGTGCCAGCAGCGCGACAGGGACCACTGAAGCTTTCTTT
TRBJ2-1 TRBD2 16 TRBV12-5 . CASGFSGEPVYNEQFF TGTGCTAGTGGTTTTAGCGGGGAGCCGGTTTACAATGAGCAGTTCTTC
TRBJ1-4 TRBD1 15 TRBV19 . CASKTPGQGNEKLFF TGTGCCAGTAAGACACCGGGACAGGGGAATGAAAAACTGTTTTTT
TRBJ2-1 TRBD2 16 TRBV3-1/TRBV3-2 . CASSQTVNTAGDEQFF TGTGCCAGCAGCCAAACAGTTAATACGGCGGGGGATGAGCAGTTCTTC
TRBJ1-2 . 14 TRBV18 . CASSPPFENYGYTF TGTGCCAGCTCACCACCGTTTGAGAACTATGGCTACACCTTC
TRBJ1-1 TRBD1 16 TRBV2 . CASSLGRTDRGAEAFF TGTGCCAGCAGTCTTGGGCGAACTGACAGGGGGGCTGAAGCTTTCTTT
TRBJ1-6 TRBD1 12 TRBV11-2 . CASSLIEGAPHF TGTGCCAGCAGCTTAATTGAGGGGGCCCCCCACTTT
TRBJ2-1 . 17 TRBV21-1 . CASSKGSCGRSYNEQFF TGTGCCAGCAGCAAAGGGAGCTGCGGGAGATCCTACAATGAGCAGTTCTTC
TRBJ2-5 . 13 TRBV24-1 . CATSDEYQETQYF TGTGCCACCAGTGACGAGTACCAAGAGACCCAGTACTTC
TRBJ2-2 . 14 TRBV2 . CATSRGTNTGELFF TGTGCCACCAGTCGGGGTACGAACACCGGGGAGCTGTTTTTT
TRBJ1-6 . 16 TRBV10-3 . CAISESVIRVDIPLHF TGTGCCATCAGTGAGTCGGTGATCAGGGTGGATATCCCCCTCCACTTT
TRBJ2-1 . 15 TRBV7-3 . CASSQGLPSYNEQFF TGTGCCAGCAGCCAGGGACTGCCCTCCTACAATGAGCAGTTCTTC
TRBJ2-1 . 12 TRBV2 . CASSEARNEQFF TGTGCCAGCAGTGAAGCGAGGAATGAGCAGTTCTTC
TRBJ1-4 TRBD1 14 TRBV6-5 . CASSYGTGNEKLFF TGTGCCAGCAGTTACGGGACAGGGAATGAAAAACTGTTTTTT
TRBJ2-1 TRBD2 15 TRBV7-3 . CASSSGLAGYNEQFF TGTGCCAGCAGCTCGGGACTAGCGGGATACAATGAGCAGTTCTTC